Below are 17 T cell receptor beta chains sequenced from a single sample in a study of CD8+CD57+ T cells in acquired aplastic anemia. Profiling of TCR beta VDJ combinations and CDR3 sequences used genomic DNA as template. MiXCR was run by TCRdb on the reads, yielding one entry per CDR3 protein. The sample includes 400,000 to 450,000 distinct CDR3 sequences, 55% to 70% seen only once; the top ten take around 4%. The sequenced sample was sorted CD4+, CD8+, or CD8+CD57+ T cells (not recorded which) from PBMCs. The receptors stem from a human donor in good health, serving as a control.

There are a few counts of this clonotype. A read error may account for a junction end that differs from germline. CDR3 bases: TGTGCCAGCAGCTTAGATCCGGGAAGTGCCCCCCCTATGGCTTTC. It encodes CASSLDPGSAPPMAF. The genes are TRBV11-2 and TRBJ2-6; D is perhaps TRBD2 (5 bases). There are 15 residues in the CDR3. In germline, CDR1 is SGHAT, CDR2 FQNNGV.

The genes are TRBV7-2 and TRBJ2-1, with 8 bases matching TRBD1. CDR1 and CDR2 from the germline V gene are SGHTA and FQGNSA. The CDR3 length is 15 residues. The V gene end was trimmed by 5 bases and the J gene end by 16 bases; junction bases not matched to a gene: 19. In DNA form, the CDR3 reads TGTGCCAGCAGCCCAAACGGACAGGGTACCGAAGCTCTCTTCTTC. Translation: CASSPNGQGTEALFF. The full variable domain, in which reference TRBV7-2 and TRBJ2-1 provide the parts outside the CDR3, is GAGVSQSPSNKVTEKGKDVELRCDPISGHTALYWYRQSLGQGLEFLIYFQGNSAPDKSGLPSDRFSAERTGGSVSTLTIQRTQQEDSAVYLCASSPNGQGTEALFFGPGTRLTVL.

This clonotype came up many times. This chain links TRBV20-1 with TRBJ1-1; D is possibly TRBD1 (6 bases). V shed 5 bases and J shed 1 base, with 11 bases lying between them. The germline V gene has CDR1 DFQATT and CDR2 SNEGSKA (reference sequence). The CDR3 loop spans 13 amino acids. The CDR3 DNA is TGCAGTGCTGAACAGGGAAGGAACACTGAAGCTTTCTTT. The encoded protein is CSAEQGRNTEAFF.

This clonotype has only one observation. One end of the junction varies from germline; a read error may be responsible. CDR3 sequence: CASSLSLRTGYEQYF. In DNA form, the CDR3 reads TGTGCCAGCAGCTTAAGTCTGCGGACGGGGTACGAGCAGTACTTC. The chain couples TRBV5-1 to TRBJ2-7; maybe TRBD2 (5 bases). This CDR3 comprises 15 residues. Looked up from germline, CDR1 is SGHRS and CDR2 is YFSETQ.

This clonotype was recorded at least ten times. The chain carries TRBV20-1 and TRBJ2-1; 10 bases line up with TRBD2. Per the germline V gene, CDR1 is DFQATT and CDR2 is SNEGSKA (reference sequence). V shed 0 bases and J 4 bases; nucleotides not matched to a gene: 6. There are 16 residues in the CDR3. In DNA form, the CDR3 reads TGCAGTGCTAGAGATGAAGCGGGGGGGCATTACAATGAGCAGTTCTTC. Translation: CSARDEAGGHYNEQFF.

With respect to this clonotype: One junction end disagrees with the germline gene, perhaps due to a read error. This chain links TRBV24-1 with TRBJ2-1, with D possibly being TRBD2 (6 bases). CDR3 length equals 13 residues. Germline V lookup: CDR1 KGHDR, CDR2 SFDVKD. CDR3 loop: CASSGWGDHEQFF. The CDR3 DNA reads TGTGCCAGCAGTGGCTGGGGGGATCATGAGCAGTTCTTC.

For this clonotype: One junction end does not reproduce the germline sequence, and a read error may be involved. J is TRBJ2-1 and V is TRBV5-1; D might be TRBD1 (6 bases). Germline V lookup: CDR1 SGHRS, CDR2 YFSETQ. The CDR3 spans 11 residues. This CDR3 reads CASSLDLAGDF. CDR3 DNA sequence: TGCGCCAGCAGCTTGGACCTGGCAGGGGACTTC.

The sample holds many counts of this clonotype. The CDR3 protein is CATTTGRGLGTEAFF. The DNA of the CDR3 is TGTGCCACCACGACCGGGAGGGGGCTAGGTACTGAAGCTTTCTTT. This chain links TRBV2 with TRBJ1-1; 7 positions agree with TRBD1. The CDR3 has 15 amino acids. With 10 bases clipped from V and 5 bases from J, the junction kept 16 bases outside the gene matches. In germline, CDR1 is SNHLY, CDR2 FYNNEI.

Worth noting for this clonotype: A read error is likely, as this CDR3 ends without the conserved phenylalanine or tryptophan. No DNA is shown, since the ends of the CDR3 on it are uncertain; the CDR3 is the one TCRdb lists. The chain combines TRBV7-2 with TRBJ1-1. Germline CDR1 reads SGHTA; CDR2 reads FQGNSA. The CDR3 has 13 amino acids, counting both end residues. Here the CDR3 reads CASSNTVYGNTIY.

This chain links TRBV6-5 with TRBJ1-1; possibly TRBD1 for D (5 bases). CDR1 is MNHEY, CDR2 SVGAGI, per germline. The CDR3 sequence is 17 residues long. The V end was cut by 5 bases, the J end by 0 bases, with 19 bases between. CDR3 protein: CASSRDQGQGVNTEAFF. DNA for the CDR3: TGTGCCAGCAGTAGAGATCAAGGGCAGGGAGTGAACACTGAAGCTTTCTTT.

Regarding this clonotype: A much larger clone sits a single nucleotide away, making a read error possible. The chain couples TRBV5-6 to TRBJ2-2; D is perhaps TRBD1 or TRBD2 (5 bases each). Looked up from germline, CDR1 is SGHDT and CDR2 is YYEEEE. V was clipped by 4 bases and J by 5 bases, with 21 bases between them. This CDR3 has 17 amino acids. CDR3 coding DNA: TGTGCCAGCAGCCCCCTAGGAGAAGGGACCAGTACCGGGGAGCTGTTTTTT. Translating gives CASSPLGEGTSTGELFF.

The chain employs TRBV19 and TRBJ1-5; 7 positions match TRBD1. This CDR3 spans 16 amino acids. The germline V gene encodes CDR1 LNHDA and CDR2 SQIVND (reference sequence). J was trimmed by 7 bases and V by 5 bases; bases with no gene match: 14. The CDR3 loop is CASSSGTAGSWQPQHF. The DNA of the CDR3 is TGTGCCAGTAGTTCCGGGACAGCAGGTTCATGGCAGCCCCAGCATTTT.

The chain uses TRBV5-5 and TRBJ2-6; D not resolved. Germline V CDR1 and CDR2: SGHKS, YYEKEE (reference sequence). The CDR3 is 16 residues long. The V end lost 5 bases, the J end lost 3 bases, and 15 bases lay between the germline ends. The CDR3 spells CASSLRRAGGANVLTF. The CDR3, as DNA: TGTGCCAGCAGTTTAAGAAGGGCAGGTGGGGCCAACGTCCTGACTTTC.

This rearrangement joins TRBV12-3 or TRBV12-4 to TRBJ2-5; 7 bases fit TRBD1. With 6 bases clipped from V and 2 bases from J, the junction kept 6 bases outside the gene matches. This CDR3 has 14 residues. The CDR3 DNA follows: TGTGCCAGCAGGAACGGGACAGTACAAGAGACCCAGTACTTC. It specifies CASRNGTVQETQYF.

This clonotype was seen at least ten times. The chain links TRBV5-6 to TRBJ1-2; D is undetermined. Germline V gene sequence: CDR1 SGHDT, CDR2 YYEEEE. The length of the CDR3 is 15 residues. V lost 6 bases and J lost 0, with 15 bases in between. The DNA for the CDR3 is TGTGCCAGCACCATATACATGACGGCTAACTATGGCTACACCTTC. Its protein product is CASTIYMTANYGYTF.

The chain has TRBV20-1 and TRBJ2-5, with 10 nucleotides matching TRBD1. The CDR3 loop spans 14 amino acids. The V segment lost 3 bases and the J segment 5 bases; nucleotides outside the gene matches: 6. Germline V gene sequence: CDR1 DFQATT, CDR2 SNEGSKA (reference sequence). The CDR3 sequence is CSASDRGQGETQYF. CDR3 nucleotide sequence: TGCAGTGCTAGTGACAGGGGGCAGGGGGAGACCCAGTACTTC.

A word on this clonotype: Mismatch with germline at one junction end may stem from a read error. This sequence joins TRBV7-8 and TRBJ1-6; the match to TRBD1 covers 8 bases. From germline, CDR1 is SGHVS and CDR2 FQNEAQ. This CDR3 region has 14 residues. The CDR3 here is CAGQGLNRNSPLRF. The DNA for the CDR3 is TGTGCCGGACAGGGATTAAATCGGAATTCGCCCCTCCGCTTT. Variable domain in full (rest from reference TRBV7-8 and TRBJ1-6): GAGVSQSPRYKVAKRGQDVALRCDPISGHVSLFWYQQALGQGPEFLTYFQNEAQLDKSGLPSDRFFAERPEGSVSTLKIQRTQQEDSAVYLCAGQGLNRNSPLRFGNGTRLTVT.